This T cell receptor (beta chain) was recorded in a study of blood T cell repertoires in COVID-19. Germline V lookup: CDR1 SGDLS, CDR2 YYNGEE. V gave up 4 bases and J gave up 3 bases; unmatched junction bases: 12. The CDR3 sequence is 17 residues long. Per the original data handling: How many nucleated cells were present was estimated from reference gene primer amplification. Clones were sequenced by immunoSEQ multiplex PCR, and TCRdb holds only the in-frame ones, with some missing. That table furnishes V, J and clone size, whereas the DNA furnished D and trimming. Of about 59,000 clones in the sample, 91% are singletons; the top ten hold 8.5% to 10%.

The clonotype comes from a human donor in a cohort sampled during active COVID-19. The chain carries TRBV9 and TRBJ1-2; 10 positions agree with TRBD1. Source material: peripheral blood. The CDR3 loop reads CASSLSSLTGGDYGYTF. The DNA of the CDR3 is TGTGCCAGCAGCCTTAGTAGTTTGACAGGGGGCGACTATGGCTACACCTTC.